Sequencing of this TCR beta chain was carried out in a study of cytomegalovirus exposure and HLA in healthy donors. Overall study: The 95 to 150 validation repertoires used a platform that matched the one used for the 600 to 700 first-cohort repertoires, as a later analysis reported. Study results and caveats: In vitro, a few CMV-associated chains proved specific for CMV antigens.

This CDR3 comprises 14 residues. The ends were cut back, 8 bases at V and 4 bases at J, with 14 bases in the middle. Germline CDR1 reads WSHSY; CDR2 reads SAAADI. Assay used: immunoSEQ multiplex PCR; TCRdb lists only in-frame clones, some missing. The sample lists some 63,000 clones, 80% to 90% seen once, with 0.95% to 1.5% in the top ten. The donors were in the approximately 130-subject validation cohort; that cohort was separate from the roughly 700-subject first cohort. About this clone: The antigen is not known.

The receptor was isolated from a woman under 30 in good health and CMV-seronegative. The sequencing input was PBMCs. The rearrangement uses TRBV10-2 and TRBJ1-4; unclear D gene. CDR3 in amino acids: CASQFGPSNEKLFF. The CDR3 coding sequence is TGCGCCAGCCAGTTTGGGCCGAGTAATGAAAAACTGTTTTTT.